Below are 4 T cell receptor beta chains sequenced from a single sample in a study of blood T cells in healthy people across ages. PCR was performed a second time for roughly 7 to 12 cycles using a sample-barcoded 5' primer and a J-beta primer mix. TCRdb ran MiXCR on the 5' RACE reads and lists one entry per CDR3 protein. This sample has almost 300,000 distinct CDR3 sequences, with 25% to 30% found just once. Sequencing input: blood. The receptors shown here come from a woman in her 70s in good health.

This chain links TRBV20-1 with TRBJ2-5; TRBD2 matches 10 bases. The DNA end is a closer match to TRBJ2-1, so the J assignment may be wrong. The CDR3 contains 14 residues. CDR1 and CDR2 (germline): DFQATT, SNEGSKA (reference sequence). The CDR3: CSASSSGSYIEQFF. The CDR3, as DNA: TGCAGTGCTAGCTCTAGCGGGAGCTATATTGAGCAGTTCTTC.

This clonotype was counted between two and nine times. CDR3 sequence: CSAAVTRKETQYF. CDR3 DNA: TGCAGTGCGGCCGTGACTAGAAAAGAGACCCAGTACTTC. J is TRBJ2-5 and V is TRBV20-1; D possibly corresponds to TRBD2 (6 bases). This CDR3 spans 13 amino acids. Germline loops: CDR1 DFQATT, CDR2 SNEGSKA (reference sequence). Trimming removed 6 bases from V and 3 bases from J, with 14 bases in between.

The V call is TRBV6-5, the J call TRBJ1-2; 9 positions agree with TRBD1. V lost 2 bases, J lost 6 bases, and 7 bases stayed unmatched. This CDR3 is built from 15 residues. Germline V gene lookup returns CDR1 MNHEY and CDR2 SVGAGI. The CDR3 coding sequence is TGTGCCAGCAGTTACAGGAACAGGGGGCGAAATGGCTACACCTTC. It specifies CASSYRNRGRNGYTF.

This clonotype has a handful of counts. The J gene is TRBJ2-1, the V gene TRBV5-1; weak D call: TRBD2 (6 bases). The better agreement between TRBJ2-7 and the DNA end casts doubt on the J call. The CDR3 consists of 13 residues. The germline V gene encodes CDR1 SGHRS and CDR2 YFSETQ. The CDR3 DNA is TGCGCCAGCAGTAAACCGGGAGTAAACGAGCAGTACTTC. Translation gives CASSKPGVNEQYF.